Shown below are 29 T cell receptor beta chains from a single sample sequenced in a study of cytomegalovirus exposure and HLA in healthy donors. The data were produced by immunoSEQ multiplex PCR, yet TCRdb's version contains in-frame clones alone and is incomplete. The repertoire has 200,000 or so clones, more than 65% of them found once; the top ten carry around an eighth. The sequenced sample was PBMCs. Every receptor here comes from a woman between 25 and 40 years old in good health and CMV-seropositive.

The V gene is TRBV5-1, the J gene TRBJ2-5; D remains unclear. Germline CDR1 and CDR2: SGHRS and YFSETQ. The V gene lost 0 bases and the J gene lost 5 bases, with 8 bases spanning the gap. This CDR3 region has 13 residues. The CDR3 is CASSLGVGETQYF. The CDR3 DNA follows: TGCGCCAGCAGCTTGGGAGTTGGTGAGACCCAGTACTTC.

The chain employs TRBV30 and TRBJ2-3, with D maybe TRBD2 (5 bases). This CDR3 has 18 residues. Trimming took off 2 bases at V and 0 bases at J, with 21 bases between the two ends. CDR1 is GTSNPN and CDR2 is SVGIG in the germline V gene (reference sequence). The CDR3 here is CAWSYSSGHNPSTDTQYF. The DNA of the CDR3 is TGTGCCTGGAGTTACTCGAGCGGCCATAACCCTAGCACAGATACGCAGTATTTT. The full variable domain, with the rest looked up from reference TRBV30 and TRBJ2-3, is SQTIHQWPATLVQPVGSPLSLECTVEGTSNPNLYWYRQAAGRGLQLLFYSVGIGQISSEVPQNLSASRPQDRQFILSSKKLLLSDSGFYLCAWSYSSGHNPSTDTQYFGPGTRLTVL.

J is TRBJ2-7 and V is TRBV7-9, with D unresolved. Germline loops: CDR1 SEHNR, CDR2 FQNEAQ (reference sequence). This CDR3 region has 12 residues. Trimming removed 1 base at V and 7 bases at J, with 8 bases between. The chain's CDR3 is CASSLESEEQYF. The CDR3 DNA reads TGTGCCAGCAGCTTAGAATCGGAGGAGCAGTACTTC.

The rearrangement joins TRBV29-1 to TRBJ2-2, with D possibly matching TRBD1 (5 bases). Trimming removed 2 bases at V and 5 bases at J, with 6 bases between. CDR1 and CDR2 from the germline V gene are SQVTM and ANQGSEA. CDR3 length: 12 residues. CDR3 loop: CSVEKGTGELFF. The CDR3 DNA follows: TGCAGCGTTGAAAAGGGGACCGGGGAGCTGTTTTTT.

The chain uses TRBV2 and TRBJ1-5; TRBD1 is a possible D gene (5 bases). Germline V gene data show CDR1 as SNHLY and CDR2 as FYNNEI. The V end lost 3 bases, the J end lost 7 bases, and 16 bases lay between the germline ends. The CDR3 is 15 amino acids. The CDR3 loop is CASSDPRRDGQPQHF. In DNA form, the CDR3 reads TGTGCCAGCAGTGACCCGAGGAGGGACGGGCAGCCCCAGCATTTT.

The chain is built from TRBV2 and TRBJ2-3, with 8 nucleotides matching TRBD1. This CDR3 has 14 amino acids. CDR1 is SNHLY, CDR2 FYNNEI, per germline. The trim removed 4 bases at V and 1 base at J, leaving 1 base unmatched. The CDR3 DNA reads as TGTGCCAGCAGTGCGGACAGGGGCACAGATACGCAGTATTTT. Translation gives CASSADRGTDTQYF.

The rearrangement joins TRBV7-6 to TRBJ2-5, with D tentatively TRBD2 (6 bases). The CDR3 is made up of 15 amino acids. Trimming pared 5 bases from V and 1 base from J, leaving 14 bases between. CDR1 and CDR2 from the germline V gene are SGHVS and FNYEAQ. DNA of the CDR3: TGTGCCAGCAGCGCACGGGGGTCTCCCCAAGAGACCCAGTACTTC. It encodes CASSARGSPQETQYF. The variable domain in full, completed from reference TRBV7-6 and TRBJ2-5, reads GAGVSQSPRYKVTKRGQDVALRCDPISGHVSLYWYRQALGQGPEFLTYFNYEAQQDKSGLPNDRFSAERPEGSISTLTIQRTEQRDSAMYRCASSARGSPQETQYFGPGTRLLVL.

DNA of the CDR3: TGTGCCAGCAGTAACGGCGTAGCAGGCACAGATACGCAGTATTTT. Protein sequence: CASSNGVAGTDTQYF. The chain links TRBV6-4 to TRBJ2-3; D unresolved. The CDR3 contains 15 residues. Germline V gene lookup returns CDR1 MRHNA and CDR2 SNTAGT. V was clipped by 5 bases and J by 1 base, with 13 bases between them.

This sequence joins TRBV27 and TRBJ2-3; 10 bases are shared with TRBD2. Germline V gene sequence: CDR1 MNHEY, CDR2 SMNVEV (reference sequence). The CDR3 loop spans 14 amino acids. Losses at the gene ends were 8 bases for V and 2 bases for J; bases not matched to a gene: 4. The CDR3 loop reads CASGGLAVTDTQYF. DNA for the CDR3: TGTGCCAGCGGCGGACTAGCGGTCACAGATACGCAGTATTTT.

The CDR3 DNA follows: TGTGCCAGCAGTTACTCCGGACAGGTAAACACTGAAGCTTTCTTT. It yields the protein CASSYSGQVNTEAFF. The V call is TRBV6-5, the J call TRBJ1-1, with 7 bases fitting TRBD1. V shed 0 bases, J shed 2 bases, and the junction held 3 bases outside the gene matches. The germline CDR1 and CDR2 sequences are MNHEY and SVGAGI. This CDR3 has 15 residues.

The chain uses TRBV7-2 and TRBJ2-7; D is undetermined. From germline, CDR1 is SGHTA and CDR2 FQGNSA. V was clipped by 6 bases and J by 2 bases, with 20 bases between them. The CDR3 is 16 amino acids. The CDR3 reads CASREVVSRGAYEQYF. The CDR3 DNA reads TGTGCCAGCAGAGAAGTGGTGTCTCGCGGAGCCTACGAGCAGTACTTC.

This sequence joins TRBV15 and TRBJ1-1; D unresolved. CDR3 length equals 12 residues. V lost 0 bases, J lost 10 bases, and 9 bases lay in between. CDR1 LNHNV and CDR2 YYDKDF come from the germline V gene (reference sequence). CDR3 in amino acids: CATSRDQALAFF. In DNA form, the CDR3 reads TGTGCCACCAGCAGAGATCAGGCCTTAGCTTTCTTT.

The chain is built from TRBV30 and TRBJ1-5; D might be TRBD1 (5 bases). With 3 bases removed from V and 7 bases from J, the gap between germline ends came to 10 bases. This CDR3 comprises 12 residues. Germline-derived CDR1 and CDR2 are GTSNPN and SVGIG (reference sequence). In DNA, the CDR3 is TGTGCCTGGAGCCAGGGCCGACAGCCCCAGCATTTT. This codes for CAWSQGRQPQHF.

CDR3 loop: CASLGLAGVGRRETQYF. In DNA form, the CDR3 reads TGCGCCAGCTTGGGACTAGCGGGAGTGGGTAGAAGGGAGACCCAGTACTTC. V and J are TRBV10-1 and TRBJ2-5; the match to TRBD2 covers 14 bases. Germline V CDR1 and CDR2: WNHNN, SYGVQD (reference sequence). CDR3 length: 17 residues. V dropped 8 bases and J dropped 5; count of bases not matched to a gene: 13.

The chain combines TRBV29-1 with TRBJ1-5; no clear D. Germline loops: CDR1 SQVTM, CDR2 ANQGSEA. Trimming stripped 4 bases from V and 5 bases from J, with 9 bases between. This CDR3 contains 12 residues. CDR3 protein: CSVADGDQPQHF. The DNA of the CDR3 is TGCAGCGTTGCCGACGGAGATCAGCCCCAGCATTTT.

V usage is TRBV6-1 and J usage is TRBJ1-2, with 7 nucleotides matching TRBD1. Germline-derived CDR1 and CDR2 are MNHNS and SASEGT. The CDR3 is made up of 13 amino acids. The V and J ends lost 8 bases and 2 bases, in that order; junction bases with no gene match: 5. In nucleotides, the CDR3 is TGTGCCAGCGGAGAACAGGGGAACTATGGCTACACCTTC. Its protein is CASGEQGNYGYTF.

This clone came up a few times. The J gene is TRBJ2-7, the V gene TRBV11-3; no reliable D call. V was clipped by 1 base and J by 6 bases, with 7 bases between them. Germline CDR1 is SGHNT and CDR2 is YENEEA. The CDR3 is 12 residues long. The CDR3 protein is CASSLADTEQYF. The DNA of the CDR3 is TGTGCCAGCAGCTTAGCAGACACCGAGCAGTACTTC.

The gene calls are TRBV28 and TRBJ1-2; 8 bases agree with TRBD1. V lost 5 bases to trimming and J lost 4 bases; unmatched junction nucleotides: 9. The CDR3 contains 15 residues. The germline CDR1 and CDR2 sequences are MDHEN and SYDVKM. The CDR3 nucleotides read TGTGCCAGCAGTCTCACTAGCAGGGGGCCCTATGGCTACACCTTC. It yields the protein CASSLTSRGPYGYTF.

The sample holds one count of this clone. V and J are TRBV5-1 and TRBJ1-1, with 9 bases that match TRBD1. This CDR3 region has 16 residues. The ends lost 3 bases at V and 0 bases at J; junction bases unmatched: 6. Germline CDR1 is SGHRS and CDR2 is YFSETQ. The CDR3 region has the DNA TGCGCCAGCAGCTGGGGACAGGGAAATTTGAACACTGAAGCTTTCTTT. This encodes CASSWGQGNLNTEAFF.

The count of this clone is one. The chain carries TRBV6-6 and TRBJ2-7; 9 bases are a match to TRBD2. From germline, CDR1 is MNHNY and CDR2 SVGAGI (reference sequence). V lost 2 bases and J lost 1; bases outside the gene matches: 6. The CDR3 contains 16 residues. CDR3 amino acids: CASSYSVAGGSYEQYF. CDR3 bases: TGTGCCAGCAGTTACAGTGTGGCGGGAGGGTCCTACGAGCAGTACTTC.

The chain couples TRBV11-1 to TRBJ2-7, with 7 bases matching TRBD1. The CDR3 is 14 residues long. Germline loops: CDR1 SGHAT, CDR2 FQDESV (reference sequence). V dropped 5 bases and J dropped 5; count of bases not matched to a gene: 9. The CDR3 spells CASSVLQGNHEQYF. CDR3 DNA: TGTGCCAGCAGCGTCCTACAGGGGAACCACGAGCAGTACTTC.

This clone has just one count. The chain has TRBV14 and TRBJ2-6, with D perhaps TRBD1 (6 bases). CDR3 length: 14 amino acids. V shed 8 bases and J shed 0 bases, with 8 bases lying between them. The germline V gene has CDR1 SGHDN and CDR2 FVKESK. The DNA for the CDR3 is TGTGCCAGCGGGGGCTACTCTGGGGCCAACGTCCTGACTTTC. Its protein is CASGGYSGANVLTF.

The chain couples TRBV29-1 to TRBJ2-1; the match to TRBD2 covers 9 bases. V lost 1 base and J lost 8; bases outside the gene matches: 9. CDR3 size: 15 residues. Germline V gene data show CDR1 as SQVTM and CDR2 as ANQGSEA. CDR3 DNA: TGCAGCGTTGAAGGGGTAGCGGGAGCTCTGGATGAGCAGTTCTTC. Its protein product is CSVEGVAGALDEQFF.

CDR3 DNA sequence: TGCGCCAGCAGCTGGGACTTTGAGGAGACCCAGTACTTC. The encoded protein is CASSWDFEETQYF. The gene calls are TRBV5-1 and TRBJ2-5, with D perhaps TRBD2 (6 bases). The V end lost 3 bases, the J end lost 5 bases, and 11 bases lay between the germline ends. The germline V gene has CDR1 SGHRS and CDR2 YFSETQ. The CDR3 spans 13 residues.

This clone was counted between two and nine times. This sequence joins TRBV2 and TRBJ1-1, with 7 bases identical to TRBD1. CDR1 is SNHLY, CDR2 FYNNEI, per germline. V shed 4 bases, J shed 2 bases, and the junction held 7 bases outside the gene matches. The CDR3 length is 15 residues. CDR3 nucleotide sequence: TGTGCCAGCAGTGGGCCGGGACAGAGAAACACTGAAGCTTTCTTT. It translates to CASSGPGQRNTEAFF.

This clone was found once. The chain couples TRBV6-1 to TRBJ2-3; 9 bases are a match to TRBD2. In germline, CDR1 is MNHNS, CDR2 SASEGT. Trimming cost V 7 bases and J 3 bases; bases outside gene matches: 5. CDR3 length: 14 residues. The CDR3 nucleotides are TGTGCCAGCATGTGGCTAGCGGGAACAGATACGCAGTATTTT. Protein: CASMWLAGTDTQYF.

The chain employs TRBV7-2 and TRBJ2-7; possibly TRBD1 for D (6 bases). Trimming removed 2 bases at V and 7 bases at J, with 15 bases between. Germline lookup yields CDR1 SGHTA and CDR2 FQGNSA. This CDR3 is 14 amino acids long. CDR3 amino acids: CASSLIAGVSEQYF. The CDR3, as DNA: TGTGCCAGCAGCTTAATTGCAGGGGTTAGTGAGCAGTACTTC.

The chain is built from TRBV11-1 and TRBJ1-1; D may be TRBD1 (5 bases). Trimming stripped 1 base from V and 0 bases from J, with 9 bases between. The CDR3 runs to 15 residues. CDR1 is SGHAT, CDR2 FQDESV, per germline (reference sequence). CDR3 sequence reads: CASSLGGRVNTEAFF. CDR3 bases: TGTGCCAGCAGCTTAGGCGGCAGGGTGAACACTGAAGCTTTCTTT.

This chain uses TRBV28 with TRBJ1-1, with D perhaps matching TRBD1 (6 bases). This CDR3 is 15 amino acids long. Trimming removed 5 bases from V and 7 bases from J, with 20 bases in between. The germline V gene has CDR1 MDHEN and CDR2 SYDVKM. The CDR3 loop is CASSQLQGRSGEAFF. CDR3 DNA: TGTGCCAGCAGTCAACTACAGGGACGGTCCGGTGAAGCTTTCTTT.